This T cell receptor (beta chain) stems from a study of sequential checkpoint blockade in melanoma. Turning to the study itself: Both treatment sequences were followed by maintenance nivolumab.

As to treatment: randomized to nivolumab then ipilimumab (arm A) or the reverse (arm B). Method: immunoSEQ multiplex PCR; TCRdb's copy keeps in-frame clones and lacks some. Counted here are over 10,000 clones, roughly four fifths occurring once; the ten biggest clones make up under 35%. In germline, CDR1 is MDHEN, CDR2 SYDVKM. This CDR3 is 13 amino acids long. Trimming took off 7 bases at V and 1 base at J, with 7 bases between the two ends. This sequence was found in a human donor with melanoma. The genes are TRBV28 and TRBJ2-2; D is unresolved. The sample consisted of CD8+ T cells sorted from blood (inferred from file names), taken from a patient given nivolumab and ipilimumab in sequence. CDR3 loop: CASKLVNTGELFF. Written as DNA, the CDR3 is TGTGCCAGCAAACTTGTGAACACCGGGGAGCTGTTTTTT. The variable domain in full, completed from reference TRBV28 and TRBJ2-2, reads DVKVTQSSRYLVKRTGEKVFLECVQDMDHENMFWYRQDPGLGLRLIYFSYDVKMKEKGDIPEGYSVSREKKERFSLILESASTNQTSMYLCASKLVNTGELFFGEGSRLTVL.